This TCR beta chain was sequenced during a study of CD8+ T cells in alopecia areata. Extracted RNA was reverse transcribed, and the resulting cDNA served as sequencing template. Produced via immunoSEQ multiplex PCR; TCRdb's table is partial and in-frame only. Of about 200,000 clones listed, about 56% are singletons. Losses at the gene ends were 7 bases for V and 4 bases for J; bases not matched to a gene: 8. Germline lookup yields CDR1 MNHEY and CDR2 SVGAGI. CDR3 length equals 15 residues. The sequencing sample was made of CD8+ T cells sorted from blood. V gene TRBV6-5 combines with J gene TRBJ2-1; 9 bases agree with TRBD2. The TCR sequence derives from a human donor in good health. CDR3: CASIFSGGQYNEQFF. In DNA form, the CDR3 reads TGTGCCAGCATTTTTAGCGGGGGACAATACAATGAGCAGTTCTTC.